The clone carrying this TCR beta chain was detected a few times. The patients had localized lung adenocarcinoma, a non-small cell subtype. This record belongs to a study of CD4 and CD8 cells across lung adenocarcinoma regions. TCRdb itself ran the PCR reads through MiXCR, one entry per CDR3 protein. Among some 20,000 distinct CDR3 sequences listed, roughly half were seen once. The V gene's germline CDR1 is LGHDT and CDR2 YNNKEL (reference sequence). CDR3 length: 16 amino acids. J gave up 0 bases and V 2 bases, and 4 bases lay outside the gene matches. This TCR derives from a female donor with lung adenocarcinoma. The CD4 and CD8 labels of this study may be unreliable. The sample consisted of CD8+ T cells from the center of a lung tumor. This rearrangement joins TRBV3-1 to TRBJ2-3; 8 bases map to TRBD1. The chain's CDR3 is CASSQKRTGSTDTQYF. CDR3 in DNA: TGTGCCAGCAGCCAAAAGAGGACAGGGAGCACAGATACGCAGTATTTT.